A selection of T cell receptor beta chains follows, all from one sample in a study of T cell repertoires in cytomegalovirus infection. These TCRs' antigens remain unknown. TCRdb called the reads again in MiXCR, with one record for every CDR3 protein. The table has some 800,000 distinct CDR3 sequences, roughly 33% seen once. This specimen was cultured CD8+ T cells from PBMCs, taken from culture after CMV antigen stimulation. The receptors here all came from a human donor in good health (CMV status not recorded). Some clones in this sample may be carry-over from other donors' samples. Both conserved end residues are trimmed from each CDR3. Fields, in order: V gene, J gene, CDR3 protein.

v_gene: TRBV15; j_gene: TRBJ2-5; CDR3aa: ATSSRGLAQETQY
v_gene: TRBV6-5; j_gene: TRBJ1-1; CDR3aa: ASSYSGGAAEAF
v_gene: TRBV4-1; j_gene: TRBJ1-1; CDR3aa: ASSQDWIGNTEAF
v_gene: TRBV19; j_gene: TRBJ2-1; CDR3aa: ASSIGSSGGVRHEQF
v_gene: TRBV6-1; j_gene: TRBJ1-1; CDR3aa: ASNRDRVLNTEAF
v_gene: TRBV9; j_gene: TRBJ1-3; CDR3aa: ASSVEGDGTSGNTIY
v_gene: TRBV5-1; j_gene: TRBJ2-5; CDR3aa: ASSPALRGVQETQY
v_gene: TRBV12-3/TRBV12-4; j_gene: TRBJ1-1; CDR3aa: ASISGAYFMNTEAF
v_gene: TRBV20-1; j_gene: TRBJ1-5; CDR3aa: SARDSGPAPPHSNQPQH
v_gene: TRBV7-6; j_gene: TRBJ1-2; CDR3aa: VSSLVLKDGYT
v_gene: TRBV27; j_gene: TRBJ2-3; CDR3aa: ASSSDRGGTDTQY
v_gene: TRBV7-8; j_gene: TRBJ2-3; CDR3aa: ASSSSVGTDTQY
v_gene: TRBV6-6; j_gene: TRBJ2-5; CDR3aa: ASSYSIGSQETQY
v_gene: TRBV20-1; j_gene: TRBJ2-1; CDR3aa: SARGDRVGVYNEQF
v_gene: TRBV4-3; j_gene: TRBJ2-5; CDR3aa: ASSQKDRGLLETQY
v_gene: TRBV12-3/TRBV12-4; j_gene: TRBJ1-2; CDR3aa: TSSSGISYGYT
v_gene: TRBV12-3/TRBV12-4; j_gene: TRBJ1-1; CDR3aa: ASSLGLGPEAF
v_gene: TRBV7-2; j_gene: TRBJ1-3; CDR3aa: ASSSGTASGNTIY
v_gene: TRBV20-1; j_gene: TRBJ1-1; CDR3aa: SARDPPKESPLNTEAF
v_gene: TRBV12-3/TRBV12-4; j_gene: TRBJ2-1; CDR3aa: ANSLPSGGVNEQF
v_gene: TRBV6-4; j_gene: TRBJ2-3; CDR3aa: ASSGLAGGSTDTQY
v_gene: TRBV15; j_gene: TRBJ2-1; CDR3aa: ATSRVPGQLALNNEQF
v_gene: TRBV4-3; j_gene: TRBJ2-2; CDR3aa: ASSREGLLNTGELF
v_gene: TRBV5-4; j_gene: TRBJ2-1; CDR3aa: ASSLGPPGQGRDEQF
v_gene: TRBV6-1; j_gene: TRBJ1-2; CDR3aa: ASTEGFVWYGYT
v_gene: TRBV19; j_gene: TRBJ2-1; CDR3aa: ASSINGYNEQF
v_gene: TRBV18; j_gene: TRBJ1-4; CDR3aa: ASSPASTNEKLF
v_gene: TRBV20-1; j_gene: TRBJ2-5; CDR3aa: SARAAPETQY
v_gene: TRBV11-2; j_gene: TRBJ2-3; CDR3aa: ASSFQVVGAGTDTQY